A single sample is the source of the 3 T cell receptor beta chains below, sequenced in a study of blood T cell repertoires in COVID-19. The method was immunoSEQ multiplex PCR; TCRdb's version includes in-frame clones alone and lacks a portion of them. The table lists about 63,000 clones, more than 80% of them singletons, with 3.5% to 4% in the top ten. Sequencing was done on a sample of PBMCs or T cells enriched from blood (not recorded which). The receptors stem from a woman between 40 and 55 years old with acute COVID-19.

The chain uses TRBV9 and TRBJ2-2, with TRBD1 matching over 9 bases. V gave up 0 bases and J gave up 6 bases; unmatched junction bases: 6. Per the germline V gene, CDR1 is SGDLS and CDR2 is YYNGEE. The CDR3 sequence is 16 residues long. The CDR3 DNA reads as TGTGCCAGCAGCGTAGATAGGACAGGGGTGGCCGGGGAGCTGTTTTTT. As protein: CASSVDRTGVAGELFF.

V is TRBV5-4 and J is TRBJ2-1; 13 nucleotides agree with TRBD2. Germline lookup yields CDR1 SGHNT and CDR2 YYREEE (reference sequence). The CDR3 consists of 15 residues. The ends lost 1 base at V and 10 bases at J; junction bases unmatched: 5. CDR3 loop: CASSLLQGLAGEQFF. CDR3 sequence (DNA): TGTGCCAGCAGCTTGTTACAGGGACTAGCGGGGGAGCAGTTCTTC. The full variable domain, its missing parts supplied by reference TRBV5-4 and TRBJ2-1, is ETGVTQSPTHLIKTRGQQVTLRCSSQSGHNTVSWYQQALGQGPQFIFQYYREEENGRGNFPPRFSGLQFPNYSSELNVNALELDDSALYLCASSLLQGLAGEQFFGPGTRLTVL.

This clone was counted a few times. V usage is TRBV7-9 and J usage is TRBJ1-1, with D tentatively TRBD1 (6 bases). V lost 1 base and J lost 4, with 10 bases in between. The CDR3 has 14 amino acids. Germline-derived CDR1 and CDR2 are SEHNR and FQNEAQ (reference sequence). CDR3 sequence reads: CASSLEGDSTEAFF. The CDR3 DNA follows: TGTGCCAGCAGCTTAGAGGGGGATAGCACTGAAGCTTTCTTT. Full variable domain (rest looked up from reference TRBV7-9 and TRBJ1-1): DTGVSQNPRHKITKRGQNVTFRCDPISEHNRLYWYRQTLGQGPEFLTYFQNEAQLEKSRLLSDRFSAERPKGSFSTLEIQRTEQGDSAMYLCASSLEGDSTEAFFGQGTRLTVV.